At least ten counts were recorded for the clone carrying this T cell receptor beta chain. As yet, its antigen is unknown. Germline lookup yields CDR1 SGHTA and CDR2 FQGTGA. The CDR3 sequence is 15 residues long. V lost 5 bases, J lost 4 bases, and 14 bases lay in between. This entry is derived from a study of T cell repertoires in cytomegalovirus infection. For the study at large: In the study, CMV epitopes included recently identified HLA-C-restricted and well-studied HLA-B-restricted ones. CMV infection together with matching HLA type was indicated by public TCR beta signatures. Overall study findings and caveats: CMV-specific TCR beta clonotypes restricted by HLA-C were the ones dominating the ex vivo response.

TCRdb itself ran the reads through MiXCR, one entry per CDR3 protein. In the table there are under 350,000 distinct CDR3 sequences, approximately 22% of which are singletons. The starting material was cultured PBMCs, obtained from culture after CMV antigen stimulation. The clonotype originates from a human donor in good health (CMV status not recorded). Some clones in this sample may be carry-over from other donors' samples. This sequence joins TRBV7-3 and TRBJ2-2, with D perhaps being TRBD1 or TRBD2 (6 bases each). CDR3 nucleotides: TGTGCCAGCAGCCAAGGGGGGAGTCCCACCGGGGAGCTGTTTTTT. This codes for CASSQGGSPTGELFF.